A single sample gave rise to the 15 T cell receptor beta chains below, sequenced in a study of T cell responses to AZD1222 COVID-19 vaccine (dated by TCRdb to 2020 to 2022). The time point label of this sample denotes: baseline before first vaccination. Library preparation employed the immunoSEQ multiplex PCR assay. TCRdb's version of the immuneACCESS table is confined to in-frame rearrangements and falls short of the full clone set. An unresolved V gene accounts for under half of the shortfall where checked; the remainder is of unknown origin. The sample contains about 130,000 clones, about 90% of them found a single time. The ten most abundant clones make up 3.5% to 5% of the sample. Sequencing used peripheral blood, obtained on day 0 of AZD1222 vaccination. Every receptor here comes from an adult in good health.

The rearrangement joins TRBV9 to TRBJ2-7; 7 nucleotides align to TRBD1. V was clipped by 7 bases and J by 5 bases; unmatched bases: 12. CDR1 SGDLS and CDR2 YYNGEE come from the germline V gene. This CDR3 is 14 amino acids long. This CDR3 is CASSPGQPNDEQYF. In DNA form, the CDR3 reads TGTGCCAGCTCACCGGGACAGCCAAATGACGAGCAGTACTTC.

V and J are TRBV12-3 or TRBV12-4 and TRBJ2-5; 8 positions match TRBD1. The CDR3 sequence is 13 residues long. After removal of 5 bases from V and 2 bases from J, the junction contained 1 base not matched to a gene. CDR3 loop: CASSRTGQETQYF. For the CDR3, the DNA is TGTGCCAGCAGTCGGACAGGGCAAGAGACCCAGTACTTC.

The chain is built from TRBV9 and TRBJ1-4; possible D gene TRBD1, 6 bases. Germline loops: CDR1 SGDLS, CDR2 YYNGEE. Between the trimmed V and J ends, which lost 4 bases and 7 bases, there was a span of 8 bases. CDR3 length equals 12 residues. CDR3 sequence reads: CASSLQGEKLFF. The CDR3 DNA reads as TGTGCCAGCAGCCTACAGGGTGAAAAACTGTTTTTT.

The V call is TRBV19, the J call TRBJ1-5; unclear D gene. CDR1 LNHDA and CDR2 SQIVND come from the germline V gene (reference sequence). V shed 1 base and J shed 0 bases, with 7 bases lying between them. The CDR3 length is 15 residues. Here the CDR3 DNA reads TGTGCCAGTAGTATAGTCCAATATAGCAATCAGCCCCAGCATTTT. Translation gives CASSIVQYSNQPQHF.

This clone was recorded once. The chain couples TRBV19 to TRBJ2-3; 8 bases agree with TRBD2. The CDR3 is 15 amino acids. Trimming at V came to 5 bases and at J to 4 bases, leaving 8 bases not matched to a gene. Germline CDR1 LNHDA, CDR2 SQIVND (reference sequence). The DNA of the CDR3 is TGTGCCAGTAGTCCTTCTCGGGGGGGTTCAGATACGCAGTATTTT. As protein: CASSPSRGGSDTQYF.

The V call is TRBV2, the J call TRBJ1-5; TRBD1 might be the D (5 bases). The germline CDR1 and CDR2 sequences are SNHLY and FYNNEI. This CDR3 spans 15 amino acids. Trimming removed 5 bases at V and 4 bases at J, with 15 bases between. Written as DNA, the CDR3 is TGTGCCAGCAGTAGACAGCAGGCTAATAATCAGCCCCAGCATTTT. The encoded protein is CASSRQQANNQPQHF.

With respect to this clone: The junction and the germline gene differ at one end; a read error may be behind it. This chain connects TRBV7-7 to TRBJ2-1, with a possible D match to TRBD2 (6 bases). Germline values: CDR1 SSHAT, CDR2 FNYEAQ (reference sequence). CDR3 length: 13 residues. The CDR3 sequence: CASSPREDNEQFF. In nucleotides, the CDR3 is TGTGCTAGCAGTCCCAGGGAGGACAATGAGCAGTTCTTC.

CDR3 loop: CASSFQGKPGSDTQYF. CDR3 bases: TGTGCCAGCAGTTTCCAGGGCAAGCCGGGATCTGATACGCAGTATTTT. This chain connects TRBV27 to TRBJ2-3; possibly TRBD1 or TRBD2 for D (5 bases each). This CDR3 is built from 16 residues. V lost 3 bases to trimming and J lost 6 bases, with 19 bases between them. Germline-derived CDR1 and CDR2 are MNHEY and SMNVEV (reference sequence).

The chain uses TRBV28 and TRBJ1-2, with a tentative D call TRBD1 (5 bases). This CDR3 comprises 12 residues. Germline-derived CDR1 and CDR2 are MDHEN and SYDVKM. Between the trimmed V and J ends, which lost 2 bases and 6 bases, there was a span of 7 bases. CDR3 loop: CASSLQGHGYTF. In DNA, the CDR3 is TGTGCCAGCAGTTTACAGGGCCATGGCTACACCTTC.

The chain uses TRBV7-9 and TRBJ2-1; 13 nucleotides align to TRBD2. V was pared by 5 bases and J by 5 bases, with 3 bases of the junction left unmatched. The CDR3 length is 15 residues. The germline CDR1 and CDR2 sequences are SEHNR and FQNEAQ (reference sequence). The CDR3 reads CASSLGTSGDNEQFF. CDR3 coding DNA: TGTGCCAGCAGCCTCGGGACTAGCGGGGACAATGAGCAGTTCTTC.

This chain uses TRBV2 with TRBJ1-2, with D unresolved. Germline V gene lookup returns CDR1 SNHLY and CDR2 FYNNEI. The CDR3 extends over 11 amino acids. Trimming took off 4 bases at V and 4 bases at J, with 4 bases between the two ends. CDR3 sequence (DNA): TGTGCCAGCAGTGTGGGCTATGGCTACACCTTC. Residues: CASSVGYGYTF. Full variable domain (missing parts from reference TRBV2 and TRBJ1-2): EPEVTQTPSHQVTQMGQEVILRCVPISNHLYFYWYRQILGQKVEFLVSFYNNEISEKSEIFDDQFSVERPDGSNFTLKIRSTKLEDSAMYFCASSVGYGYTFGSGTRLTVV.

The chain links TRBV18 to TRBJ1-1; TRBD1 is a possible D gene (6 bases). From germline, CDR1 is KGHSH and CDR2 LQKENI. Trimming cost V 1 base and J 4 bases, with 10 bases left between them. This CDR3 has 14 amino acids. CDR3 bases: TGTGCCAGCTCACCACAGGGGGTGTCCACTGAAGCTTTCTTT. It codes for CASSPQGVSTEAFF.

The genes are TRBV27 and TRBJ1-2; no definite D call. The CDR3 has 14 residues. Germline CDR1 is MNHEY and CDR2 is SMNVEV (reference sequence). V gave up 6 bases and J gave up 0 bases, with 11 bases separating them. CDR3 loop: CASRSSGANYGYTF. As DNA, the CDR3 is TGTGCCAGCAGGTCGTCAGGAGCTAACTATGGCTACACCTTC.

This clone showed up just a few times. The J gene is TRBJ2-1, the V gene TRBV9; 8 nucleotides align to TRBD2. Trimming removed 2 bases from V and 10 bases from J; junction bases left unmatched: 5. Germline CDR1 SGDLS, CDR2 YYNGEE. This CDR3 has 13 residues. CDR3 sequence (DNA): TGTGCCAGCAGCGTCGGTAGCGGGGAGGAGCAGTTCTTC. Amino acid sequence: CASSVGSGEEQFF.

The chain couples TRBV19 to TRBJ1-6; 7 nucleotides agree with TRBD1. Germline CDR1 reads LNHDA; CDR2 reads SQIVND (reference sequence). The CDR3 has 14 amino acids. V was clipped by 5 bases and J by 7 bases; unmatched bases: 5. The CDR3 DNA sequence: TGTGCCAGTAGTGCACGACAGGGAAATTCACCCCTCCACTTT. Translation gives CASSARQGNSPLHF. The full variable domain, rest sourced from reference TRBV19 and TRBJ1-6, is DGGITQSPKYLFRKEGQNVTLSCEQNLNHDAMYWYRQDPGQGLRLIYYSQIVNDFQKGDIAEGYSVSREKKESFPLTVTSAQKNPTAFYLCASSARQGNSPLHFGNGTRLTVT.